A single sample gave rise to the 18 T cell receptor beta chains below, sequenced in a study of Ad26.COV2.S vaccination and SARS-CoV-2 variants. Treatment of the sample: some 19 received Ad26.COV2.S at low or high dose, single or two shots; roughly five received placebo; per-sample allocation not given. Day 63 after the first injection of vaccine or placebo was the sampling time. Using immunoSEQ multiplex PCR, the repertoire was profiled, and TCRdb retains in-frame clones only, with some absent. The sample includes a few hundred thousand clones, around 87% of them seen just once. Sample: peripheral blood, taken in a trial of Ad26.COV2.S vaccine versus placebo. These receptors all come from a person between 18 and 65 years old who received the Ad26.COV2.S COVID-19 vaccine or a placebo.

This chain links TRBV4-1 with TRBJ1-3, with no clear D. This CDR3 is 14 amino acids long. V lost 4 bases, J lost 4 bases, and 11 bases lay in between. CDR1 and CDR2 from the germline V gene are MGHRA and YSYEKL. This CDR3 reads CASSLSYSGNTIYF. The CDR3 DNA is TGCGCCAGCAGCCTTAGCTATTCGGGAAACACCATATATTTT.

The gene calls are TRBV10-2 and TRBJ2-5; D unclear. This CDR3 spans 15 amino acids. The V gene's germline CDR1 is WSHSY and CDR2 SAAADI. Trimming left V 3 bases short and J 2 bases short, with 13 bases between. The CDR3 DNA sequence: TGCGCCAGCAGTGAAGTAAGGGTCCTGCAAGAGACCCAGTACTTC. Its protein is CASSEVRVLQETQYF.

The chain employs TRBV7-2 and TRBJ2-3; 7 bases map to TRBD1. The junction had 9 bases not matched to a gene; V was cut back by 5 bases and J by 4 bases. Germline CDR1 SGHTA, CDR2 FQGNSA. CDR3 length equals 15 residues. The CDR3 DNA reads as TGTGCCAGCAGCCCCGGGACAGCTTATTCAGATACGCAGTATTTT. Its protein product is CASSPGTAYSDTQYF.

V is TRBV3-1 (or the pseudogene TRBV3-2) and J is TRBJ2-3; tentatively, D is TRBD1 or TRBD2 (6 bases each). Per the germline V gene, CDR1 is LGHDT and CDR2 is YNNKEL (reference sequence). V was cut by 1 base and J by 8 bases, with 22 bases left in between. The CDR3 runs 17 residues. CDR3 residues: CASSQGRGSLRGGTQYF. CDR3 nucleotide sequence: TGTGCCAGCAGCCAAGGGAGGGGGTCTCTTAGGGGCGGTACGCAGTATTTT.

The rearrangement uses TRBV5-6 and TRBJ1-2, with TRBD1 matching 7 bases. The length of the CDR3 is 16 residues. Trimming cost V 0 bases and J 1 base; bases outside gene matches: 6. Germline V lookup: CDR1 SGHDT, CDR2 YYEEEE. CDR3 in DNA: TGTGCCAGCAGCTTGGTTTGGGACAGCAATAACTATGGCTACACCTTC. Protein: CASSLVWDSNNYGYTF.

The rearrangement joins TRBV5-4 to TRBJ2-7, with a weak D call TRBD2 (7 bases). Germline V lookup: CDR1 SGHNT, CDR2 YYREEE (reference sequence). Between the trimmed V and J ends, which lost 4 bases and 5 bases, there was a span of 19 bases. This CDR3 has 15 residues. CDR3: CASSLGGAAGDEQYF. CDR3 in DNA: TGTGCCAGCAGCCTCGGGGGCGCGGCGGGGGACGAGCAGTACTTC.

This clone turned up a few times. The chain has TRBV4-1 and TRBJ1-5; 7 bases agree with TRBD1. V was pared by 4 bases and J by 2 bases, with 2 bases of the junction left unmatched. The germline V gene has CDR1 MGHRA and CDR2 YSYEKL. The CDR3 extends over 14 amino acids. In DNA form, the CDR3 reads TGCGCCAGCAGCCGCGGACAGGGCAATCAGCCCCAGCATTTT. The encoded protein is CASSRGQGNQPQHF.

The chain has TRBV19 and TRBJ2-5, with 12 bases identical to TRBD2. CDR1 is LNHDA and CDR2 is SQIVND in the germline V gene (reference sequence). The CDR3 loop spans 15 amino acids. J gave up 6 bases and V 3 bases, and 5 bases lay outside the gene matches. The CDR3 here is CASSMLAGGQKTQYF. The CDR3 DNA follows: TGTGCCAGTAGTATGCTAGCGGGGGGGCAGAAGACCCAGTACTTC. Full variable domain (rest looked up from reference TRBV19 and TRBJ2-5): DGGITQSPKYLFRKEGQNVTLSCEQNLNHDAMYWYRQDPGQGLRLIYYSQIVNDFQKGDIAEGYSVSREKKESFPLTVTSAQKNPTAFYLCASSMLAGGQKTQYFGPGTRLLVL.

The chain links TRBV12-3 or TRBV12-4 to TRBJ2-1; either TRBD1 or TRBD2 may fit D (5 bases each). Deletions cut 5 bases from V and 8 bases from J, with 7 bases between. CDR3 length equals 11 residues. The CDR3 DNA sequence: TGTGCCAGCAGTGGGGGTCATGAGCAGTTCTTC. This sequence encodes CASSGGHEQFF.

This rearrangement joins TRBV2 to TRBJ2-7; D ambiguous. Trimming shortened V by 1 base and J by 0 bases, and 10 bases separated the two germline ends. The CDR3 is 15 residues long. Germline V CDR1 and CDR2: SNHLY, FYNNEI. The CDR3 here is CASSEDQHPSYEQYF. The CDR3 DNA reads as TGTGCCAGCAGTGAAGACCAACACCCCTCCTACGAGCAGTACTTC.

The chain joins TRBV10-3 to TRBJ2-3, with 8 bases lining up with TRBD2. CDR3 length equals 15 residues. V dropped 5 bases and J dropped 0; count of bases not matched to a gene: 4. CDR1 is ENHRY, CDR2 SYGVKD, per germline. This CDR3 is CAISYSGASTDTQYF. As DNA, the CDR3 is TGTGCCATCAGTTATAGCGGGGCTAGCACAGATACGCAGTATTTT.

This sequence joins TRBV12-3 or TRBV12-4 and TRBJ2-1, with D unresolved. This CDR3 has 12 amino acids. V lost 3 bases to trimming and J lost 7 bases, with 7 bases between them. The CDR3 nucleotides read TGTGCCAGCAGTTTCGGTTGGAATGAGCAGTTCTTC. Residues: CASSFGWNEQFF.

CDR3 bases: TGTGCCAGCACCTCGGGTCGAACCGGGGAGCTGTTTTTT. Its translation is CASTSGRTGELFF. The chain joins TRBV12-3 or TRBV12-4 to TRBJ2-2; D remains ambiguous. The CDR3 has 13 residues. Deletions cut 7 bases from V and 5 bases from J, with 11 bases between.

This clone was recorded only once. The genes are TRBV18 and TRBJ1-1, with D uncertain. The germline V gene has CDR1 KGHSH and CDR2 LQKENI. Trimming pared 2 bases from V and 4 bases from J, leaving 8 bases between. This CDR3 region has 13 residues. The CDR3 DNA sequence: TGTGCCAGCTCACCATCATTGGGCACTGAAGCTTTCTTT. Translated, it gives CASSPSLGTEAFF.

This chain uses TRBV5-1 with TRBJ2-3, with D perhaps being TRBD1 or TRBD2 (5 bases each). Germline CDR1 and CDR2: SGHRS and YFSETQ. This CDR3 is 14 amino acids long. V gave up 5 bases and J gave up 4 bases, with 14 bases separating them. CDR3 in amino acids: CASSRGAGSDTQYF. In nucleotides, the CDR3 is TGCGCCAGCAGTAGAGGGGCAGGTTCAGATACGCAGTATTTT.

The J gene is TRBJ1-1, the V gene TRBV6-5; D unresolved. The length of the CDR3 is 14 residues. Germline V gives CDR1 MNHEY, CDR2 SVGAGI. Trimming removed 5 bases at V and 3 bases at J, with 13 bases between. The DNA of the CDR3 is TGTGCCAGCAGTCCCCGCGCCCTCTACACTGAAGCTTTCTTT. Its translation: CASSPRALYTEAFF.

This sequence joins TRBV6-2 or TRBV6-3 and TRBJ2-5; TRBD1 is a possible D gene (5 bases). Trimming pared 4 bases from V and 7 bases from J, leaving 10 bases between. The CDR3 loop spans 12 amino acids. CDR1 is MNHEY and CDR2 is SVGEGT in the germline V gene. CDR3 sequence reads: CASSFQDMTQYF. In nucleotides, the CDR3 is TGTGCCAGCAGTTTTCAGGACATGACCCAGTACTTC.

This clone was recorded once. The chain uses TRBV9 and TRBJ1-6; D is unresolved. The V end was cut by 0 bases, the J end by 2 bases, with 9 bases between. The CDR3 totals 16 residues. Germline V gene sequence: CDR1 SGDLS, CDR2 YYNGEE. CDR3 coding DNA: TGTGCCAGCAGCGTAGAGGACTCGACCTATAATTCACCCCTCCACTTT. Translated, it gives CASSVEDSTYNSPLHF.